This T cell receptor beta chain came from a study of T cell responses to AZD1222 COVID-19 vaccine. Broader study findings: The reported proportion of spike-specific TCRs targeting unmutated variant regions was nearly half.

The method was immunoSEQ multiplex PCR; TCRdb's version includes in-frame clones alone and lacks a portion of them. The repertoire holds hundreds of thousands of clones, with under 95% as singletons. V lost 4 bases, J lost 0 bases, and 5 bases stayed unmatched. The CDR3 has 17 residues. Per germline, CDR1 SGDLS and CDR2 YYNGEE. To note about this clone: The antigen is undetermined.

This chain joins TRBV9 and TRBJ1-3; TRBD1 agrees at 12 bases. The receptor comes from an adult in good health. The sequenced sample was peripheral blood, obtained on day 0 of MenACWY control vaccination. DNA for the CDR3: TGTGCCAGCAGCTATGGGACAGGGGGCGGCTCTGGAAACACCATATATTTT. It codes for CASSYGTGGGSGNTIYF.